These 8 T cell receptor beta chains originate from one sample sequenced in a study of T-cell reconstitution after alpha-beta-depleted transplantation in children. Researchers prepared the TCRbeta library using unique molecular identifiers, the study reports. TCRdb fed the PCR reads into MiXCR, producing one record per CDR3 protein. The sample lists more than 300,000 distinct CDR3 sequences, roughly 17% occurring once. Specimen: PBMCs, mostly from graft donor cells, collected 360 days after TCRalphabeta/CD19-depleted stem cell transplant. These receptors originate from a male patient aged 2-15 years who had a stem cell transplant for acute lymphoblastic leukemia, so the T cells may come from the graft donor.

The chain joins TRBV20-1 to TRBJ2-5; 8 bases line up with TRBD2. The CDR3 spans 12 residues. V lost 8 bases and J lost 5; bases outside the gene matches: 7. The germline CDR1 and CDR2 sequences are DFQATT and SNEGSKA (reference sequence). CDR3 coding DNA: TGCAGTCAAAAGCGGGGGAAGGAGACCCAGTACTTC. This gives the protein CSQKRGKETQYF.

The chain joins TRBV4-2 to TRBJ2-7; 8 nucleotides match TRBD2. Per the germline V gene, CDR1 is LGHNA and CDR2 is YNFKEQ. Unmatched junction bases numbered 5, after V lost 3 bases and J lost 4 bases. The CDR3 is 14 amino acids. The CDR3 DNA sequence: TGTGCCAGCAGCCAGGCGGGAGGCTTGTACGAGCAGTACTTC. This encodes CASSQAGGLYEQYF.

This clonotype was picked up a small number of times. This CDR3 reads CASSSGGRRNTDTQYF. CDR3 bases: TGTGCCAGCTCTAGTGGCGGGAGAAGGAACACAGATACGCAGTATTTT. This chain links TRBV7-2 with TRBJ2-3; 7 bases map to TRBD2. Germline assignment: CDR1 SGHTA and CDR2 FQGNSA. Trimming at V came to 8 bases and at J to 2 bases, leaving 13 bases not matched to a gene. The length of the CDR3 is 16 residues. The full variable domain, rest sourced from reference TRBV7-2 and TRBJ2-3, is GAGVSQSPSNKVTEKGKDVELRCDPISGHTALYWYRQSLGQGLEFLIYFQGNSAPDKSGLPSDRFSAERTGGSVSTLTIQRTQQEDSAVYLCASSSGGRRNTDTQYFGPGTRLTVL.

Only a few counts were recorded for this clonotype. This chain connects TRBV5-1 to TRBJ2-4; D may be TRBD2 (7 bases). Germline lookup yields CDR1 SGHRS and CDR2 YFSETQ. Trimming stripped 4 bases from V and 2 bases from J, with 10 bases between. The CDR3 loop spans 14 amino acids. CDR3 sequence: CASSPGGPKNIQYF. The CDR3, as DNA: TGCGCCAGCAGCCCCGGGGGGCCCAAAAACATTCAGTACTTC.

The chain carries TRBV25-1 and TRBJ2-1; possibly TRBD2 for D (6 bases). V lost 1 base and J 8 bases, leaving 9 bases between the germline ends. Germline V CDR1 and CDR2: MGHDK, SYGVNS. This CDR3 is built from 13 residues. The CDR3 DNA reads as TGTGCCAGCAGTGAATGGGGGGACGATGAGCAGTTCTTC. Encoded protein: CASSEWGDDEQFF. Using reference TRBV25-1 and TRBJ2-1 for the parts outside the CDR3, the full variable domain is EADIYQTPRYLVIGTGKKITLECSQTMGHDKMYWYQQDPGMELHLIHYSYGVNSTEKGDLSSESTVSRIRTEHFPLTLESARPSHTSQYLCASSEWGDDEQFFGPGTRLTVL.

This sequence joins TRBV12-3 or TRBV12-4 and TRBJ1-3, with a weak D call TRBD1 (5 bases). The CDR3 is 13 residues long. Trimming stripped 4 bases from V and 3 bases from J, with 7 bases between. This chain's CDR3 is CASSWGSGNTIYF. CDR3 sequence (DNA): TGTGCCAGCAGTTGGGGGAGTGGAAACACCATATATTTT.

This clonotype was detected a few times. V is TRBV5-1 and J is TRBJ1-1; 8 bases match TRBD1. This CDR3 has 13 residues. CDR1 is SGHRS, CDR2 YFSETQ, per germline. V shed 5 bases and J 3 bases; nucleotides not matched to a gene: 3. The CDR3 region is CASRRRGHTEAFF. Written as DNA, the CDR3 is TGCGCCAGCAGGCGCAGGGGGCACACTGAAGCTTTCTTT.

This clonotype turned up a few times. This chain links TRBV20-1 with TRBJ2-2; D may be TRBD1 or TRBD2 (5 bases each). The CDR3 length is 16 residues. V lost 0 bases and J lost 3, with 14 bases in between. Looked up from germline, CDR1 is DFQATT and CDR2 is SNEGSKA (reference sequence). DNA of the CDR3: TGCAGTGCTAGAGATGGCAGGGAGTTTTACACCGGGGAGCTGTTTTTT. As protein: CSARDGREFYTGELFF.